This passage covers 7 T cell receptor beta chains from one sample sequenced in a study of radiotherapy plus CTLA-4 blockade in lung cancer. Sequencing was performed with immunoSEQ multiplex PCR; in TCRdb, only in-frame clones are kept and a portion is missing. This sample yields tens of thousands of clones, of which 60% to 80% are seen a single time; 8.5% to 10% belongs to the top ten. The source material was peripheral blood, sampled from a patient treated with radiotherapy plus ipilimumab. The receptors shown here come from a human donor with non-small cell lung cancer who had stable disease on radiotherapy plus ipilimumab.

The CDR3 sequence is CASSLRRGYNDGYTF. The CDR3 region has the DNA TGCGCCAGCAGCTTACGCAGGGGTTATAATGATGGCTACACCTTC. The chain joins TRBV5-1 to TRBJ1-2, with D perhaps matching TRBD1 (6 bases). Deletions cut 2 bases from V and 6 bases from J, with 17 bases between. CDR1 is SGHRS and CDR2 is YFSETQ in the germline V gene. CDR3 size: 15 residues.

This chain links TRBV25-1 with TRBJ2-5; TRBD1 matches 7 bases. The length of the CDR3 is 17 residues. Germline V CDR1 and CDR2: MGHDK, SYGVNS. Trimming took 2 bases from V and 2 from J; bases not matched to a gene: 11. The CDR3 DNA follows: TGTGCCAGCAGTGAAACAATCGGACAGGCATCTCAAGAGACCCAGTACTTC. Residues: CASSETIGQASQETQYF.

The V and J genes are TRBV18 and TRBJ1-6, with a possible D match to TRBD1 (6 bases). There are 17 residues in the CDR3. Trimming took off 1 base at V and 9 bases at J, with 19 bases between the two ends. The germline gives CDR1 KGHSH, CDR2 LQKENI. The CDR3 DNA reads TGTGCCAGCTCACCACTGGGGGTAGCAGGGGATTCTTCACCCCTCCACTTT. Its protein product is CASSPLGVAGDSSPLHF.

The sample holds one count of this clone. The chain joins TRBV7-9 to TRBJ2-7, with TRBD2 matching over 15 bases. In germline, CDR1 is SEHNR, CDR2 FQNEAQ (reference sequence). The junction had 12 bases not matched to a gene; V was cut back by 3 bases and J by 3 bases. This CDR3 contains 19 residues. The CDR3 loop is CASSFHPGTSGGTRYEQYF. The CDR3 coding sequence is TGTGCCAGCAGCTTCCACCCCGGGACTAGCGGGGGGACCCGCTACGAGCAGTACTTC.

The genes are TRBV6-6 and TRBJ2-3; D remains unclear. Germline V gene data show CDR1 as MNHNY and CDR2 as SVGAGI (reference sequence). Trimming stripped 11 bases from V and 2 bases from J, with 8 bases between. This CDR3 has 11 amino acids. In DNA form, the CDR3 reads TGTGCCGCCCAGGTCACAGATACGCAGTATTTT. The encoded protein is CAAQVTDTQYF.

This sequence joins TRBV19 and TRBJ2-3, with D possibly being TRBD2 (5 bases). CDR1 is LNHDA and CDR2 is SQIVND in the germline V gene (reference sequence). The germline V and J ends were trimmed by 7 bases and 0 bases, with 14 bases remaining between them. The CDR3 spans 15 residues. The CDR3 reads CASNPRRSSTDTQYF. The CDR3 coding sequence is TGTGCCAGTAATCCTCGGAGGTCTAGCACAGATACGCAGTATTTT. The variable domain in full, with the rest retrieved from reference TRBV19 and TRBJ2-3, is DGGITQSPKYLFRKEGQNVTLSCEQNLNHDAMYWYRQDPGQGLRLIYYSQIVNDFQKGDIAEGYSVSREKKESFPLTVTSAQKNPTAFYLCASNPRRSSTDTQYFGPGTRLTVL.

The chain is built from TRBV27 and TRBJ1-1; tentative D call: TRBD1 (6 bases). V lost 1 base, J lost 6 bases, and 12 bases lay in between. The CDR3 totals 14 residues. Germline assignment: CDR1 MNHEY and CDR2 SMNVEV (reference sequence). Written as DNA, the CDR3 is TGTGCCAGCAGTTTATACGGAAAGGGGGCTGAAGCTTTCTTT. As protein: CASSLYGKGAEAFF.